The present T cell receptor beta chain was sequenced within a study of CD8+ T cells in alopecia areata. cDNA reverse transcribed from extracted RNA served as the sequencing template. Sequencing used immunoSEQ multiplex PCR; TCRdb keeps in-frame clones, though not all of them. The sample lists 110,000 to 150,000 clones, more than 55% occurring once. Germline V CDR1 and CDR2: MNHEY, SVGAGI. The V gene end was trimmed by 4 bases and the J gene end by 4 bases; junction bases not matched to a gene: 7. The CDR3 consists of 15 residues. The rearrangement links TRBV6-5 to TRBJ2-1, with 7 bases lining up with TRBD2. Sequenced: CD8+ T cells sorted from blood. This TCR was recovered from a human donor in good health. CDR3 bases: TGTGCCAGCAGTTTGGGACTACCGAAGTACAATGAGCAGTTCTTC. Translation gives CASSLGLPKYNEQFF.